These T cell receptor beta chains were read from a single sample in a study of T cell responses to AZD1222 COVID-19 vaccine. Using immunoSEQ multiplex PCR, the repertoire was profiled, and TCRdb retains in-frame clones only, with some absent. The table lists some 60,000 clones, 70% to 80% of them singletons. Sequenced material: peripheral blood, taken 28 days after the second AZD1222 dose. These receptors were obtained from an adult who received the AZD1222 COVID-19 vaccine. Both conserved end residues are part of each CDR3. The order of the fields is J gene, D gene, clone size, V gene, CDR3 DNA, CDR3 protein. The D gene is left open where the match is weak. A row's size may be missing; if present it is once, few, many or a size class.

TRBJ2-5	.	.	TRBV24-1	TGTGCCACCAGTGACCGGACCGGGGCAGGGTTAAAGACCCAGTACTTC	CATSDRTGAGLKTQYF
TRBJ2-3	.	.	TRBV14	TGTGCCAGCAGCCCTCAGGCGACAGATACGCAGTATTTT	CASSPQATDTQYF
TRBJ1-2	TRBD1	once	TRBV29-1	TGCAGCGTTGGGGGGAACGGACAGGGATCCTATGGCTACACCTTC	CSVGGNGQGSYGYTF
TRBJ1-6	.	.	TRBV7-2	TGTGCCAGCCGCCGCCGGGGGGGAGGGGAATCTTATAATTCACCCCTCCACTTT	CASRRRGGGESYNSPLHF
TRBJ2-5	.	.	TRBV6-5	TGTGCCAGCTCGGCGGCGAGTCAAGAGACCCAGTACTTC	CASSAASQETQYF
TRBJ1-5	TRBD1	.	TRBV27	TGTGCCAGCAGTTTCCGACAGGGGAGGCAGCCCCAGCATTTT	CASSFRQGRQPQHF
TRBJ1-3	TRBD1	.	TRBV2	TGTGCCAGCAGTGGACAGGGGTTAAGCTCTGGAAACACCATATATTTT	CASSGQGLSSGNTIYF
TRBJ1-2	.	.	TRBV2	TGTGCCAGCAGTGAAGGGCGGGAGAATGGCTACACCTTC	CASSEGRENGYTF
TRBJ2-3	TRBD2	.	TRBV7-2	TGTGCCAGCAGCTTAGCACCGGGACTAGTAGATACGCAGTATTTT	CASSLAPGLVDTQYF
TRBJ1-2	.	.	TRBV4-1	TGCGCCAGCAGCCAAGAGCCGGTAACAGGCTATGGCTACACCTTC	CASSQEPVTGYGYTF